The entry that follows covers one T cell receptor beta chain sequence. The sample holds a few counts of this clone. The antigen it recognizes is unknown. There are no base qualities to consult, and no much larger clone falls within one base. The sample comes from a study of radiation and T cells in renal cell carcinoma (dated by TCRdb to the early 2020s). Concerning the study at large: Samples came from a clinical trial, in which primary renal cell carcinomas received 15 Gy stereotactic body radiation therapy followed by nephrectomy 4 weeks later. In total, roughly 53 samples underwent TCR beta sequencing: roughly 26 tumors plus 27 peripheral blood samples. Across all 50 or so samples, 4,000,000 or so unique CDR3 nucleotide sequences, encoding 2.5 million to 3 million unique CDR3 amino acid sequences, were identified.

Broader findings and caveats from the paper: An increase in top tumor clonotypes in blood was observed from baseline to 2 weeks post-radiation, followed by contraction by 4 weeks, which was taken to suggest transient expansion of tumor-resident clones. Because no pretreatment tumor biopsies were available, whether clonotypes were present in the tumor at baseline could not be determined. Dynamics of the blood repertoire were not tracked past 4 weeks after treatment. The single-armed trial design could not address effects of radiation dose or scheduling on the TCR repertoire.

The junction carries 7 bases between V and J, which are trimmed by 1 base and 6 bases respectively. Inclusive of the bounding cysteine and phenylalanine, the CDR3 is 12 residues long. Only CDR3 DNA remains: 36 bases, in frame from the first base. The CDR1 and CDR2 encoded by the germline V gene (reference sequence) are SGHKS and YYEKEE. The immunoSEQ kit was used, according to the manufacturer's recommendations, to generate TCR beta libraries from genomic DNA. For library preparation, a first multiplex PCR was performed with proprietary primers, followed by a second PCR in which unique barcodes were added, and bead cleanups were performed after each round. Each sample batch included a kit-provided positive control reaction and a negative control reaction. The final libraries were assessed on an Agilent 4200 TapeStation D1000 ScreenTape, pooled by volume, and quantified by qPCR. Sequencing was performed on an Illumina NextSeq500 with a MidOutput 150-cycle cartridge, and 156 Read1 and 15 Index1 cycles were run with kit custom primers. The pooled library was loaded at 0.8 to 1 pM with a roughly 20% PhiX control spike-in. On the study's bioinformatics: Vendor-processed data were analyzed in R, with a clonotype defined as all T cells sharing the same CDR3 nucleotide sequence. In the clone abundance analyses, frequencies in each sample were normalized to that sample's 10,000 most abundant clones. Public T cell clones, which averaged fewer than five per sample, were removed prior to analysis. An abundance difference of at least 32-fold between compartments was the criterion for calling clonotypes tumor-enriched or baseline blood-enriched. A beta-binomial differential abundance model was applied to find clonotypes that expanded or contracted between blood time points. Similarity between tumor and blood repertoires was quantified using the Baroni-Urbani and Buser coefficient, and groups were compared with two-tailed Wilcoxon tests in R. TCRdb took this table from immuneACCESS and kept in-frame rearrangements with V and J called. Such tables lack part of the clones; where checked against another copy, unresolved V genes explain under half of the gap, and the rest is unexplained. That table supplies the V and J calls and clone size; D and trimming were determined from the DNA. The sample profile shows about 140,000 clones; 75% to 90% of them were found once. The top ten clonotypes cover under 30% of the sample.

The time point label corresponds to: baseline pretreatment blood. The treatment or condition label here, explained by the study, means: 15 Gy SBRT to primary tumor, nephrectomy 4 weeks later. Serial peripheral blood from radiation-treated patients was sampled at baseline, 2 weeks and 4 weeks after SBRT to track tumor-enriched clonotypes. All patients had renal cell carcinoma with clear cell pathology. The QIAamp DNA Blood Mini Kit (Qiagen) was used to prepare genomic DNA for TCR sequencing. Only samples passing all quality control checks were included in the analyses. This receptor was identified in a woman aged 45-59 years with renal cell carcinoma. The chain uses TRBV5-5 and TRBJ1-2; there is no confident call for the D gene. The specimen comprised blood, sampled from a patient whose treatment included radiotherapy and nephrectomy. The CDR3 reads as follows: CASSLQVNGYTF. The nucleotides are TGTGCCAGCAGCTTGCAAGTGAATGGCTACACCTTC. The full variable domain, completed from the reference TRBV5-5 and TRBJ1-2 proteins outside the CDR3, reads DAGVTQSPTHLIKTRGQQVTLRCSPISGHKSVSWYQQVLGQGPQFIFQYYEKEERGRGNFPDRFSARQFPNYSSELNVNALLLGDSALYLCASSLQVNGYTFGSGTRLTVV.